This T cell receptor beta chain comes out of a study of cytomegalovirus exposure and HLA in healthy donors. The overall study: The 100 to 150 validation repertoires, a later analysis reported, used the same platform as the 700 or so repertoires from the first cohort.

The assay was immunoSEQ multiplex PCR, and TCRdb's table has in-frame clones only and misses some. The table includes fewer than 85,000 clones, roughly 96% detected once. Study-level points and caveats: Researchers catalogued approximately 160 TCR beta chains as cytomegalovirus-associated.

Per germline, CDR1 MNHEY and CDR2 SVGAGI. This CDR3 comprises 15 residues. Trimming removed 6 bases from V and 4 bases from J, with 18 bases in between. Donors came from a validation cohort of 95 to 150 subjects, distinct from the first 666-subject cohort. Concerning this clone: Its target is unknown.

The sequenced material came from PBMCs. The chain joins TRBV6-5 to TRBJ1-1; D uncertain. The TCR comes from a woman aged 18-29 years in good health and CMV-seronegative. The CDR3 protein is CASSYPSAGGTEAFF. In DNA form, the CDR3 reads TGTGCCAGCAGCTACCCTTCTGCGGGCGGCACTGAAGCTTTCTTT.